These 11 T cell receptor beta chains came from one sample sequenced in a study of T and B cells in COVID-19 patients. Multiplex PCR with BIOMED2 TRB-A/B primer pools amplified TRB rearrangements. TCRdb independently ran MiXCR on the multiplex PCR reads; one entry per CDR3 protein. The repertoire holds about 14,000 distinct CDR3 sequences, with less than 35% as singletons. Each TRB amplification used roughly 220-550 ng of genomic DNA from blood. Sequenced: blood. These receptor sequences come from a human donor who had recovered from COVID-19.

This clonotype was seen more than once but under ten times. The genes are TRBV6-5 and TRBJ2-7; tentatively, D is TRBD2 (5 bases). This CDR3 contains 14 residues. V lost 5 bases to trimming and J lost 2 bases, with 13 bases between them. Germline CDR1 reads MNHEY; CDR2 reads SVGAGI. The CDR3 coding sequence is TGTGCCAGCAGTCCACCGGGAACACCCTACGAGCAGTACTTC. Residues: CASSPPGTPYEQYF.

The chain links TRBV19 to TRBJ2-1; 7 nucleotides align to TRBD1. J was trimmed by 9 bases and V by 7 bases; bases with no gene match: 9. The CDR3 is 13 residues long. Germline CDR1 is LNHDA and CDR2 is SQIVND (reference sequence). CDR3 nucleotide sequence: TGTGCCAGTACCACGGACTGGGACAGTGAGCAGTTCTTC. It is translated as CASTTDWDSEQFF.

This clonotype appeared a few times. The CDR3, as DNA: TGTGCCAGCAGTTATCGATGGGGACAGGGAACAGATACGCAGTATTTT. Translating gives CASSYRWGQGTDTQYF. The chain has TRBV6-6 and TRBJ2-3; 9 nucleotides match TRBD1. Trimming removed 3 bases from V and 3 bases from J; junction bases left unmatched: 7. This CDR3 is built from 16 residues. Germline lookup yields CDR1 MNHNY and CDR2 SVGAGI (reference sequence).

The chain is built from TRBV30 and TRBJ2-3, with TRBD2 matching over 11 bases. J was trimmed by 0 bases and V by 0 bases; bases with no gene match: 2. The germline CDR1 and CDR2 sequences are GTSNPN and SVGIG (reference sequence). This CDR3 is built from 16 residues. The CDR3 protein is CAWSVLAGVSTDTQYF. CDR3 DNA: TGTGCCTGGAGTGTACTAGCGGGGGTTAGCACAGATACGCAGTATTTT.

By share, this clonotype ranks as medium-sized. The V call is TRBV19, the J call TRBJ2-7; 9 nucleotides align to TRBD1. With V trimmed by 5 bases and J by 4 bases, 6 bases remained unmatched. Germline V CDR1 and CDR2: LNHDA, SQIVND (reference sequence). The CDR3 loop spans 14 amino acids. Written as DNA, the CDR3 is TGTGCCAGTAGTTCCGGACAGGGGCTGTACGAGCAGTACTTC. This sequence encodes CASSSGQGLYEQYF.

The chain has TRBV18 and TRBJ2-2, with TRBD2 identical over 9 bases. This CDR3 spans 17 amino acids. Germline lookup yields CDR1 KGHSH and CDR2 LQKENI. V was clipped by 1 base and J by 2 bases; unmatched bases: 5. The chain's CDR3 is CASSPRAAGGNTGELFF. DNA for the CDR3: TGTGCCAGCTCACCACGGGCAGCGGGAGGTAACACCGGGGAGCTGTTTTTT.

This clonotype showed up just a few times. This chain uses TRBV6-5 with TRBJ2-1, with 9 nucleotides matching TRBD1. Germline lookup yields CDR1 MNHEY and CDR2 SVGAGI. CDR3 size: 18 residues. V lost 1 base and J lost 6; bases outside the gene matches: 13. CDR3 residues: CASSYWTGAASGPNEQFF. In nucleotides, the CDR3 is TGTGCCAGCAGTTACTGGACAGGGGCGGCCTCGGGTCCCAATGAGCAGTTCTTC.

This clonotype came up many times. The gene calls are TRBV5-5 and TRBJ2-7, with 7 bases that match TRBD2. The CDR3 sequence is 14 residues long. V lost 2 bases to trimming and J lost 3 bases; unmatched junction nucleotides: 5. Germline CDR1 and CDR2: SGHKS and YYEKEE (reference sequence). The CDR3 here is CASSLELARYEQYF. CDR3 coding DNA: TGTGCCAGCAGCTTAGAACTAGCGCGCTACGAGCAGTACTTC.

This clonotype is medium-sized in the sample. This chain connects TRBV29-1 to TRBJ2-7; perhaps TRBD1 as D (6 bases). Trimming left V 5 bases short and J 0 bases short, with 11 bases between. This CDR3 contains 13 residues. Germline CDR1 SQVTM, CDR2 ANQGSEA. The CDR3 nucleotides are TGCAGCGTTTTGGACAGTTCCTCCTACGAGCAGTACTTC. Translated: CSVLDSSSYEQYF.

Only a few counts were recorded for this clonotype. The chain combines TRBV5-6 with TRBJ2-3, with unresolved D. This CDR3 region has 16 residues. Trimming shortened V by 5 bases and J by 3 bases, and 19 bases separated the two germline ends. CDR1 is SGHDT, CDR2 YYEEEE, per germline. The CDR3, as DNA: TGTGCCAGCAGGGGGTACGGCCAACAAAAAACAGATACGCAGTATTTT. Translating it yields CASRGYGQQKTDTQYF. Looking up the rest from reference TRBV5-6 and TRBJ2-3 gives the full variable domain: DAGVTQSPTHLIKTRGQQVTLRCSPKSGHDTVSWYQQALGQGPQFIFQYYEEEERQRGNFPDRFSGHQFPNYSSELNVNALLLGDSALYLCASRGYGQQKTDTQYFGPGTRLTVL.

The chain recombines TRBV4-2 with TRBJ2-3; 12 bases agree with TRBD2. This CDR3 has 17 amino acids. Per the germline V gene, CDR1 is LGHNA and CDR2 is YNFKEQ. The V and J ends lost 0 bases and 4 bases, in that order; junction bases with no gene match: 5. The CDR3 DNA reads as TGTGCCAGCAGCCAAGAGCGTCTAGCGGGGGGGCCAGATACGCAGTATTTT. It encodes CASSQERLAGGPDTQYF.